This T cell receptor (beta chain) originates from a study of cytomegalovirus exposure and HLA in healthy donors (dated by TCRdb to about 2017). About the investigation overall: According to an earlier analysis of 587 of the donors, about 179 million T cells yielded approximately 120 million unique TCR beta sequences and approximately 300 Gb of sequence data. An early release covering about 600 HLA-typed donors comprised 250 to 350 gigabases of sequencing data and some 79 million unique TCR sequences. Of the roughly 430 genotyped donors, around 81% fell in the genetic ancestry cluster associated with self-reported Caucasian donors. The study aimed to test whether cataloging public T cell receptors could reveal signatures of past pathogen exposure. Using immunosequencing, the study profiled T cell repertoires from 666 subjects and related those repertoires to cytomegalovirus serostatus. A separate validation cohort of about 110 different subjects was used in addition to the 666-subject first cohort. The study combined high-throughput TCR immunosequencing, statistical association of individual TCRs with disease status, and machine learning to predict cytomegalovirus infection status. A later analysis re-analyzed previously published TCR beta repertoires from several hundred donors and added high-resolution HLA genotyping to study TCR occurrence patterns. The later analysis used no new phenotypic data to find candidate immune exposures, relying instead on TCR beta sequences and their occurrence across donors. In an earlier analysis of 587 of the donors, high-throughput TCR beta sequencing was used to judge whether each TCR beta V gene segment behaved as functional or pseudogenic. Alongside the repertoire data, information on donor age, sex, ethnicity and CMV serostatus was compiled. A later genetic analysis used genome-wide SNP genotypes for about 55% of the 666 donors, treating that subset as a discovery cohort. All discovery cohort repertoires had been generated using a single sequencing platform. HLA typing included class I and class II loci at four-digit resolution. The number of typed donors differed by locus: about 629-630 for A, B, C, DRB1 and DQB1; some 540 for DQA1; some 610 for DPA1; and 450 to 480 for DPB1. Because of strong linkage in the cohort, 4 to 6 DR-DQ haplotypes were treated as single units for association and clustering. Among around 400 genotyped donors of the cohort, an average of about 240,000 unique TCR beta nucleotide sequences was sequenced per donor, of which about 18% were non-productive. What the authors observed across the whole study: A later analysis found that TCR association rates varied across HLA loci, with DRB1 alleles showing the most associated TCRs and HLA-C alleles the fewest. In an earlier analysis of some 550 of the donors, most TCR beta V segments were observed in productive rearrangements about 87% or about 30% of the time, broadly matching IMGT annotations. Because counts were too low, some 16 rarely observed V segments, including chromosome 9 orphons, were excluded from the earlier analysis of a few hundred of the donors. The study gave a list of around 170 TCR beta chains associated with cytomegalovirus. A few of the identified cytomegalovirus-associated TCR beta chains were confirmed in vitro to be specific for cytomegalovirus antigens. A cluster of highly shared sequence variants was judged likely to represent a technical artifact of the sequencing pipeline. The 87-base-pair reads could not distinguish some IMGT-functional V segments, including TRBV6-2 and TRBV6-3, so those segments were excluded. In a later analysis, HLA-associated TCR beta chains showed more clonal expansion and lower generation probabilities than non-associated chains that were equally common. This cohort had only TCR beta chains sequenced, and the lack of alpha or paired-chain data limited which features could be detected. According to a later genetic analysis, donors in an Asian-associated ancestry cluster had fewer N-insertions in productive TCRs than the roughly 700-donor mean. While some public TCRs were present in many individuals, most TCR sequences turned up only very rarely across donors. A further reported finding was that TCR beta sequences accurately predicted the HLA-A and HLA-B alleles for most subjects in the first cohort. Assigning TCR associations to individual alleles was difficult when HLA alleles, especially DR and DQ, strongly co-occurred. In a later analysis, about 16,000 TCR beta sequences were associated with specific HLA alleles at a false discovery rate of 0.05. For the cohort, immune exposure information was limited to CMV serostatus. In both the original and validation cohorts, the classifier was reported to diagnose cytomegalovirus status with high specificity and sensitivity. HLA typing was unavailable for some donors at each locus, so association tests used only the typed subset. Sequencing depth was assumed to be roughly uniform across donors in the presence/absence analyses, though that assumption may not hold. Most CMV-associated TCR beta chains appeared to be HLA-restricted in a later analysis, and the HLA associations seemed to be driven largely by CMV exposure. The authors suggested that the approach could potentially be generalized to other disease states and immunological phenotypes. A later genetic analysis associated a missense DCLRE1C variant with V-gene and J-gene trimming of TCR beta chains, and an independent cohort replicated the association. Correlated functional status among segregating V segments might reflect linkage disequilibrium, but an unknown experimental factor could not be ruled out. In a later analysis, several top co-occurrence clusters were reported to appear linked to parvovirus B19, influenza, CMV and Epstein-Barr virus.

CDR1 and CDR2 are drawn from the germline V gene: SNHLY, FYNNEI. From the cysteine through the phenylalanine, the CDR3 covers 13 amino acids. Of all the DNA, just the CDR3 is kept, 39 bases in frame from base 1. Deletion took 5 bases off V and 3 bases off J, with a span of 10 bases between the germline ends. To note about this clone: The target of this receptor is not known.

The cohort consisted of 600 or so healthy bone marrow donors. Cohort members were all nominally healthy when sampled, although unrecorded immune exposures were likely present. The donor tested CMV seronegative, placing the donor among the roughly 400 seronegative members of the cohort. A peripheral blood sample was collected from each donor, and TCR beta sequencing was performed on peripheral blood mononuclear cells. Genomic DNA was extracted from the blood cell samples with the Qiagen DNeasy Blood Extraction Kit. Libraries were built with the immunoSEQ multiplex PCR assay. A mixture of 60 forward primers for TCR Vbeta segments and 13 reverse primers for TCR Jbeta segments was used in the multiplex PCR. Amplification of the CDR3 region of rearranged TCR beta genes was performed with a multiplex PCR assay on genomic DNA. Amplified TCR beta libraries were sequenced as 87-base-pair reads on the Illumina HiSeq System. In the authors' own workflow: Across the roughly 640 repertoires, a later analysis counted tens of millions of unique TCR beta chains, 9.5 million to 12 million of which were shared by at least two donors. A nearest-neighbor algorithm error-corrected the raw reads and collapsed the reads into unique sequences, merging closely related sequences to remove PCR and sequencing errors. CDR3 sequences were aligned to IMGT reference sequences to assign V, D and J gene segments. For a sequence to be retained, a match of at least six nucleotides to both a V gene segment and a J gene segment was required. Rearrangements were called productive when the CDR3 lacked stop codons and stayed in frame with V and J; all others were non-productive. CDR3 was defined according to IMGT convention as the region running from the second conserved V-encoded cysteine to the conserved J-encoded phenylalanine. The earlier analysis of fewer than 700 of the donors excluded sequences that lacked an unambiguous match to a single V gene segment. In an earlier analysis of several hundred of the donors, V segments were called functional above 56.7% productive rearrangements and were called segregating when the between-donor standard deviation exceeded 5%. To diagnose cytomegalovirus status from the catalog of TCR beta chain sequences, a statistical classification framework was built. In a later analysis, V and J genes were assigned by comparing TCR nucleotide sequences against IMGT/GENE-DB human TR gene sequences. Using the TCRdist pipeline, a later analysis assigned CDR3 sequences along with most-parsimonious VDJ recombination scenarios. In a later analysis, each TCR beta chain was defined by its CDR3 amino acid sequence together with its V-gene family, and reads without a unique V-gene family were excluded. In a later analysis, 450 to 600 highly shared, low-generation-probability nucleotide sequences were removed to address suspected cross-contamination and a sequencing artifact. In a later analysis, a clonal expansion index for each public chain was calculated from normalized within-repertoire ranks of inferred template counts. In a later analysis, generation probabilities were computed using a VDJ recombination model fitted to out-of-frame rearrangements, and the results were checked against IGoR. In a later analysis, TCR-TCR, TCR-HLA and TCR-CMV co-occurrence was scored with hypergeometric tests, and a repertoire-size bias correction was applied to TCR pairs. In a later analysis, false discovery rates were estimated by permuting HLA or CMV assignments 20 times. In a later analysis, co-occurring TCRs were grouped using DBSCAN, and TCRdist sequence similarity was added for clustering within HLA-allele-positive subsets. Co-occurrence clustering excluded repertoires with fewer than 30,000 or more than 120,000 public chains, plus five with anomalous nucleotide sharing. The source is immuneACCESS, and TCRdb retained only in-frame sequences with V and J called. Part of the clones is not carried over; for the studies checked, unresolved V genes explain less than half of this, and the remainder is unexplained. V, J and clone size were drawn from that table, and D and trimming were deduced from the DNA. This sample's table contains 190,000 or so clones. The top ten clones comprise approximately 0.74% of the sample.

Material for sequencing was PBMCs. This sequence uses TRBV2 and TRBJ2-5; matching of 5 bases hints at TRBD1 as the D gene. The receptor was isolated from a boy younger than 18 in good health and CMV-seronegative. This receptor carries the CDR3 CASSRQPKETQYF. DNA sequence: TGTGCCAGCAGTCGACAGCCCAAAGAGACCCAGTACTTC.